The T cell receptor beta chain under discussion was sequenced for a study of OX40 agonist ivuxolimab in advanced cancers. The study, taken as a whole, reports: More expanded clones were seen, on average, in CD8+ T cells than in CD4+.

A remark on this clone: Its antigen is as yet unknown.

The data were produced by immunoSEQ multiplex PCR, yet TCRdb's version contains in-frame clones alone and is incomplete. The sample yields about 65,000 clones, about 82% seen once. The CDR3 extends over 16 amino acids. Germline lookup yields CDR1 SGHRS and CDR2 YFSETQ. J gave up 3 bases and V 0 bases, and 5 bases lay outside the gene matches. This chain connects TRBV5-1 to TRBJ2-3; 9 nucleotides agree with TRBD2. The TCR originated in an adult with an advanced solid tumor such as melanoma, head and neck, liver or kidney cancer. Sequencing was performed on CD4+ or CD8+ T cells sorted from blood, taken in a trial of the OX40 agonist ivuxolimab. CDR3 nucleotides: TGCGCCAGCAGCTTGGGGGCTAGCGGGACGACAGATACGCAGTATTTT. Translated: CASSLGASGTTDTQYF.